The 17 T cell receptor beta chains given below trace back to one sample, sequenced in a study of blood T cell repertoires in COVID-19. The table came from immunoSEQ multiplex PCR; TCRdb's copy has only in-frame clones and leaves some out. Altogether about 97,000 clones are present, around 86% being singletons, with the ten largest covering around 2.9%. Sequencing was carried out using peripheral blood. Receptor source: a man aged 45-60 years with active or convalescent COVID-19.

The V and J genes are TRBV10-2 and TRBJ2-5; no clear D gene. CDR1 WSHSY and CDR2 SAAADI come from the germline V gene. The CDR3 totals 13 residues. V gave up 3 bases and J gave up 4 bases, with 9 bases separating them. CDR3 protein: CASSEQPGETQYF. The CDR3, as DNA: TGCGCCAGCAGTGAACAGCCAGGAGAGACCCAGTACTTC.

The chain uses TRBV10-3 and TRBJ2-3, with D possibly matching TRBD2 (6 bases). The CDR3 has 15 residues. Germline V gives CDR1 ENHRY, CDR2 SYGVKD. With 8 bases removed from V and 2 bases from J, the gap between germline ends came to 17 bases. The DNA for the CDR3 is TGTGCCATCCGTCAAGCGGGCCTGAACACAGATACGCAGTATTTT. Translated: CAIRQAGLNTDTQYF.

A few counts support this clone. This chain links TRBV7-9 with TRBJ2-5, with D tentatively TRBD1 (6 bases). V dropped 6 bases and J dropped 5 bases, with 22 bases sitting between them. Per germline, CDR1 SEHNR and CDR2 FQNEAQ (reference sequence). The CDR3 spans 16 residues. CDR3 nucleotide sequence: TGTGCCAGCAGTTTTCCGGGCCAAGGGGGTGGGGAGACCCAGTACTTC. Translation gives CASSFPGQGGGETQYF.

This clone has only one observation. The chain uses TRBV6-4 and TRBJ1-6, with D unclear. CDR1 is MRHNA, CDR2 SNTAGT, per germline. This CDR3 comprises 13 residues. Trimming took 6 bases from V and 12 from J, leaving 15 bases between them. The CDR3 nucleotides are TGTGCCAGCAGCCTGGACGCGGGGTTACCCCTCCACTTT. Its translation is CASSLDAGLPLHF.

DNA of the CDR3: TGTGCCAGCAGCTTAGCGGGGGCAGGGGGCTGGAATGAGCAGTTCTTC. Translation gives CASSLAGAGGWNEQFF. J is TRBJ2-1 and V is TRBV7-2; 8 bases fit TRBD1. J gave up 7 bases and V 0 bases, and 8 bases lay outside the gene matches. Germline CDR1 is SGHTA and CDR2 is FQGNSA. The CDR3 loop spans 16 amino acids.

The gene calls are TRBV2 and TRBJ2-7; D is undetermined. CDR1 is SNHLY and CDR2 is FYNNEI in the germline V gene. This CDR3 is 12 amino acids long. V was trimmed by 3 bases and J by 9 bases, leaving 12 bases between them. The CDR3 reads CASSDESSRQYV. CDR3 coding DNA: TGTGCCAGCAGTGATGAAAGCTCGCGGCAGTACGTC.

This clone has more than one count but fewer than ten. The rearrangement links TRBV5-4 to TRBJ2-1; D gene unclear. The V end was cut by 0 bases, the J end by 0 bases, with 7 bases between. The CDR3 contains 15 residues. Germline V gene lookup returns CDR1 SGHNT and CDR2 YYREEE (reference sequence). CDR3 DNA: TGTGCCAGCAGCTTGGACATCCGCTCCTACAATGAGCAGTTCTTC. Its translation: CASSLDIRSYNEQFF.

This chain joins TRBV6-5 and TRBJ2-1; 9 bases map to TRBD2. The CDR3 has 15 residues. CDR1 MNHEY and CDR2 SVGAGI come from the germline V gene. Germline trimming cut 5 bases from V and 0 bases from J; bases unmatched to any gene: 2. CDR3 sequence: CASSKTSGSYNEQFF. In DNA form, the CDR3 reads TGTGCCAGCAGTAAGACTAGCGGCTCCTACAATGAGCAGTTCTTC.

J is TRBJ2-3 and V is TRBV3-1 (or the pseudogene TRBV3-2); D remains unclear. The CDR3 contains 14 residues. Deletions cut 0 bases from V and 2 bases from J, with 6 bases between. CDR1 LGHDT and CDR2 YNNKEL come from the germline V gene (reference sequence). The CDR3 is CASSQDQDTDTQYF. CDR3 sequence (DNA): TGTGCCAGCAGCCAAGATCAGGACACAGATACGCAGTATTTT.

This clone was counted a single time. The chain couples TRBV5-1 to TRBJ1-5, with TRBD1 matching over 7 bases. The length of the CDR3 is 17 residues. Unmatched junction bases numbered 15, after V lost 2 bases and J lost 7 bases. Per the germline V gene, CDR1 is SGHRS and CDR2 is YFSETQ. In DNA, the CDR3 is TGCGCCAGCAGCTTTACTGACAGGGAAAGAAGCGGCCAGCCCCAGCATTTT. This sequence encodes CASSFTDRERSGQPQHF.

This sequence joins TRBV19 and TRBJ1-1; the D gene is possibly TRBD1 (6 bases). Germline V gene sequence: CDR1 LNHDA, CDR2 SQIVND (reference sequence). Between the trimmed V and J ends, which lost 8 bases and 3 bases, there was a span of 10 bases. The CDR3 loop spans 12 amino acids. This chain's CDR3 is CASEQGYTEAFF. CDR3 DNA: TGTGCCAGTGAACAGGGTTACACTGAAGCTTTCTTT.

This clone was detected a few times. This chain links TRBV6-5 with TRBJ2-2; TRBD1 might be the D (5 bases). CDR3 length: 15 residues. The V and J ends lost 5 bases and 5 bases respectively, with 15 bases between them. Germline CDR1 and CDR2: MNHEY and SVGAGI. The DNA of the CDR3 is TGTGCCAGCAGTCCAGGGTCTTCCGCAACCGGGGAGCTGTTTTTT. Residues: CASSPGSSATGELFF.

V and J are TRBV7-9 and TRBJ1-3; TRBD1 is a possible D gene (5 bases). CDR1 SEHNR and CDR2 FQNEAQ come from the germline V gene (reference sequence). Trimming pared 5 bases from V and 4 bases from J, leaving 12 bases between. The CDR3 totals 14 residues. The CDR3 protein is CASSLRRGGNTIYF. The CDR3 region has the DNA TGTGCCAGCAGCCTCCGACGGGGGGGAAACACCATATATTTT.

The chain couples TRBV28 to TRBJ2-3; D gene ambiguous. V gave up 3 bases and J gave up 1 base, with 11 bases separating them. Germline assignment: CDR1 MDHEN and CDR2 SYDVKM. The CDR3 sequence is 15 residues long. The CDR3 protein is CASSLFALGTDTQYF. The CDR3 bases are TGTGCCAGCAGTTTGTTTGCTTTAGGCACAGATACGCAGTATTTT.

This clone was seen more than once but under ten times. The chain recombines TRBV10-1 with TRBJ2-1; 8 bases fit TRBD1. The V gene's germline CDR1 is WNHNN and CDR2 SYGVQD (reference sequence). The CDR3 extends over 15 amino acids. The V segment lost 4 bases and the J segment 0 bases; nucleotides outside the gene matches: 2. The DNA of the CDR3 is TGCGCCAGCAGTGTTACAGGGGGCTCCTACAATGAGCAGTTCTTC. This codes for CASSVTGGSYNEQFF.

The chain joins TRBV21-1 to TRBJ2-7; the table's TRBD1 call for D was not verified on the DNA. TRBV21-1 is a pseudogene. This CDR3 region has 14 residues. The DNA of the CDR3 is TGTGCCAGCATTTTACGGCAGGGGGCTAGGGAGCAGTACGTC. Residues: CASILRQGAREQYV.

The DNA for the CDR3 is TGTGCCAGCAGCTCGGGACTAGCGGGGCCCGATACGCAGTATTTT. It encodes CASSSGLAGPDTQYF. J is TRBJ2-3 and V is TRBV7-7, with 13 bases matching TRBD2. The CDR3 is 15 amino acids. The junction had 4 bases not matched to a gene; V was cut back by 4 bases and J by 6 bases. Germline loops: CDR1 SSHAT, CDR2 FNYEAQ (reference sequence).